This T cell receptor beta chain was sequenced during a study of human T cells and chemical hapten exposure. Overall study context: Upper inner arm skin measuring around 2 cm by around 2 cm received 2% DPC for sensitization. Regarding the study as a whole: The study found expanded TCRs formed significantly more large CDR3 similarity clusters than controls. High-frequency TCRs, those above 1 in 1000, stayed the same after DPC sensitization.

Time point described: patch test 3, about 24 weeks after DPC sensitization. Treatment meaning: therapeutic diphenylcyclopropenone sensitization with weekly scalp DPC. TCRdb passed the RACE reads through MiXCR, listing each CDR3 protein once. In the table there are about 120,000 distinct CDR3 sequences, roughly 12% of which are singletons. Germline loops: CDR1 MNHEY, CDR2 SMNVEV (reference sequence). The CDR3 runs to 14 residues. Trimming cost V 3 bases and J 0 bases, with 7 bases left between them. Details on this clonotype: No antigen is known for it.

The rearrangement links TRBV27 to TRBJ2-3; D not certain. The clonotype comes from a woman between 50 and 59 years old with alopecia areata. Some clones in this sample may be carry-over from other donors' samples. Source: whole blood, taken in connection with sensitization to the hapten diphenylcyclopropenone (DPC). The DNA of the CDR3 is TGTGCCAGCAGTTTGTTCGGTAGCACAGATACGCAGTATTTT. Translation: CASSLFGSTDTQYF.